Below are 16 T cell receptor beta chains sequenced from a single sample in a study of cytomegalovirus exposure and HLA in healthy donors. Vbeta (60) and Jbeta (13) primers were used in the PCR. Some clones are missing from TCRdb's copy, which holds only in-frame ones; the method was immunoSEQ multiplex PCR. The sample records fewer than 140,000 clones, around 71% being singletons. The sequencing sample was made of PBMCs. The receptors shown here come from a boy aged 5-17 years in good health and CMV-seronegative.

V gene TRBV27 combines with J gene TRBJ2-3, with D perhaps matching TRBD2 (6 bases). CDR3 size: 14 residues. The V and J ends lost 2 bases and 4 bases respectively, with 10 bases between them. The germline CDR1 and CDR2 sequences are MNHEY and SMNVEV (reference sequence). The CDR3 bases are TGTGCCAGCAGTTTACGGGAGCCAGCAGATACGCAGTATTTT. It translates to CASSLREPADTQYF.

This clone was seen a few times. The chain has TRBV9 and TRBJ2-7, with a weak D call TRBD2 (6 bases). V was clipped by 0 bases and J by 5 bases, with 15 bases between them. CDR3 length equals 15 residues. CDR1 is SGDLS, CDR2 YYNGEE, per germline. CDR3 amino acids: CASSVGLQRADEQYF. CDR3 bases: TGTGCCAGCAGCGTAGGACTCCAGCGGGCGGACGAGCAGTACTTC.

V is TRBV7-3 and J is TRBJ2-3, with TRBD2 identical over 10 bases. V shed 5 bases and J 0 bases; nucleotides not matched to a gene: 8. Germline V gene data show CDR1 as SGHTA and CDR2 as FQGTGA. The CDR3 runs 17 residues. CDR3 region: CASSVGLARSSTDTQYF. The CDR3, as DNA: TGTGCCAGCAGCGTGGGACTAGCGAGGTCTAGCACAGATACGCAGTATTTT.

The chain uses TRBV7-3 and TRBJ2-1, with TRBD2 identical over 7 bases. V lost 6 bases, J lost 0 bases, and 5 bases stayed unmatched. CDR3 length equals 15 residues. Germline CDR1 and CDR2: SGHTA and FQGTGA. CDR3 in DNA: TGTGCCAGCAGTCTCGGACTAGGCTCCTACAATGAGCAGTTCTTC. It translates to CASSLGLGSYNEQFF.

The V call is TRBV11-3, the J call TRBJ1-3, with D perhaps TRBD1 (6 bases). The CDR3 spans 13 residues. Per the germline V gene, CDR1 is SGHNT and CDR2 is YENEEA. Trimming pared 4 bases from V and 4 bases from J, leaving 8 bases between. The CDR3 sequence: CASSSGQGNTIYF. The DNA of the CDR3 is TGTGCCAGCAGCTCCGGACAGGGAAACACCATATATTTT.

V and J are TRBV6-5 and TRBJ1-5; D is uncertain. Germline V gene data show CDR1 as MNHEY and CDR2 as SVGAGI. CDR3 size: 15 residues. With 0 bases removed from V and 4 bases from J, the gap between germline ends came to 10 bases. CDR3 region: CASSYSMTGNQPQHF. DNA of the CDR3: TGTGCCAGCAGTTACTCGATGACGGGAAATCAGCCCCAGCATTTT.

The count of this clone is one. The chain employs TRBV6-6 and TRBJ1-2; 8 bases map to TRBD1. The CDR3 loop spans 14 amino acids. After removal of 2 bases from V and 6 bases from J, the junction contained 5 bases not matched to a gene. Germline V lookup: CDR1 MNHNY, CDR2 SVGAGI (reference sequence). The CDR3 DNA reads TGTGCCAGCAGTTACCGAGGACAGGGACATGGCTACACCTTC. Its protein is CASSYRGQGHGYTF.

The chain is built from TRBV4-3 and TRBJ2-5, with D tentatively TRBD2 (6 bases). Germline assignment: CDR1 LGHNA and CDR2 YSLEER. V dropped 4 bases and J dropped 7 bases, with 19 bases sitting between them. This CDR3 has 15 amino acids. CDR3 bases: TGCGCCAGCAGCCGGGGGGACGGCGGTGAAGGGACCCAGTACTTC. As protein: CASSRGDGGEGTQYF.

This sequence joins TRBV6-1 and TRBJ1-5, with D tentatively TRBD1 (5 bases). V was cut by 3 bases and J by 7 bases, with 10 bases left in between. CDR1 is MNHNS and CDR2 is SASEGT in the germline V gene. This CDR3 is built from 13 residues. For the CDR3, the DNA is TGTGCCAGCAGTGAGCTAGGGGCCCAGCCCCAGCATTTT. This translates into CASSELGAQPQHF.

CDR3 sequence reads: CASSFLSGGSYEQYF. In nucleotides, the CDR3 is TGCGCCAGCAGTTTCCTCTCAGGGGGCTCCTACGAGCAGTACTTC. The chain joins TRBV5-1 to TRBJ2-7; 7 bases are a match to TRBD1. V lost 5 bases to trimming and J lost 0 bases; unmatched junction nucleotides: 8. CDR1 SGHRS and CDR2 YFSETQ come from the germline V gene. The CDR3 has 15 residues.

A remark on this clone: This sample includes further DNA sequences coding for the same CDR3. The chain recombines TRBV5-1 with TRBJ2-3, with 7 nucleotides matching TRBD2. V shed 3 bases, J shed 4 bases, and the junction held 2 bases outside the gene matches. In germline, CDR1 is SGHRS, CDR2 YFSETQ. The length of the CDR3 is 13 residues. The CDR3 DNA is TGCGCCAGCAGCTCCGGGGGGTCAGATACGCAGTATTTT. Amino acids: CASSSGGSDTQYF. The full variable domain, rest sourced from reference TRBV5-1 and TRBJ2-3, is KAGVTQTPRYLIKTRGQQVTLSCSPISGHRSVSWYQQTPGQGLQFLFEYFSETQRNKGNFPGRFSGRQFSNSRSEMNVSTLELGDSALYLCASSSGGSDTQYFGPGTRLTVL.

The CDR3 bases are TGTGCCAGCAGTGCGGACATACCGACTTCGGGCTTTTTTGAAAAACTGTTTTTT. Amino acids: CASSADIPTSGFFEKLFF. The V gene is TRBV2, the J gene TRBJ1-4, with D perhaps TRBD1 (5 bases). CDR1 and CDR2 from the germline V gene are SNHLY and FYNNEI. Trimming took off 4 bases at V and 7 bases at J, with 25 bases between the two ends. This CDR3 is built from 18 residues.

This clone came up a few times. The V gene is TRBV30, the J gene TRBJ1-5; no firm D call. With 0 bases removed from V and 3 bases from J, the gap between germline ends came to 6 bases. CDR1 is GTSNPN and CDR2 is SVGIG in the germline V gene (reference sequence). This CDR3 contains 13 residues. CDR3 region: CAWSVRDNQPQHF. CDR3 coding DNA: TGTGCCTGGAGTGTCCGGGACAATCAGCCCCAGCATTTT. Full variable domain (outside the CDR3, taken from reference TRBV30 and TRBJ1-5): SQTIHQWPATLVQPVGSPLSLECTVEGTSNPNLYWYRQAAGRGLQLLFYSVGIGQISSEVPQNLSASRPQDRQFILSSKKLLLSDSGFYLCAWSVRDNQPQHFGDGTRLSIL.

J is TRBJ1-5 and V is TRBV6-5, with D possibly matching TRBD1 (5 bases). The CDR3 is made up of 15 amino acids. Trimming removed 6 bases at V and 1 base at J, with 13 bases between. Germline loops: CDR1 MNHEY, CDR2 SVGAGI. CDR3 nucleotide sequence: TGTGCCAGCAGCCCCTTGGGGCAGAGCAATCAGCCCCAGCATTTT. It is translated as CASSPLGQSNQPQHF.

V and J are TRBV6-5 and TRBJ2-7; 12 nucleotides match TRBD1. V was clipped by 2 bases and J by 6 bases; unmatched bases: 5. The CDR3 runs 15 residues. Germline CDR1 reads MNHEY; CDR2 reads SVGAGI. The CDR3 loop reads CASSYGDRGRIEQYF. The CDR3 nucleotides are TGTGCCAGCAGTTACGGGGACAGGGGGCGGATCGAGCAGTACTTC.

V is TRBV13 and J is TRBJ1-2, with D possibly matching TRBD1 (6 bases). The CDR3 covers 16 residues. Trimming removed 5 bases at V and 1 base at J, with 17 bases between. CDR1 is PRHDT, CDR2 FYEKMQ, per germline (reference sequence). The CDR3 is CASSTTHLGGNYGYTF. The CDR3 coding sequence is TGTGCCAGCAGCACTACGCACCTAGGGGGTAACTATGGCTACACCTTC.